This TCR beta chain was identified in a study of CD8+ T cells in alopecia areata. Study in general: Tofacitinib ran for 6 to 18 months before 6 months off drug. Findings and caveats of the study: Lesional scalp, notably in alopecia totalis/universalis, had clonality above that of normal scalp. Scalp data also include sequences from resident alphabeta T cells of normal skin.

Reverse transcription of extracted RNA yielded cDNA, which provided the sequencing template. Measured with immunoSEQ multiplex PCR; TCRdb has only the in-frame clones, and not every one. The table has roughly 250,000 clones, about 62% seen once. Germline CDR1 SGHDN, CDR2 FVKESK. V lost 2 bases to trimming and J lost 11 bases, with 15 bases between them. This CDR3 has 13 residues. Treatment in this sample: oral pan-JAK inhibitor, 5-10 mg twice daily. Samples from alopecia areata patients were lesional scalp punch biopsies and peripheral blood. A note on this clone: Its specificity is not known.

This clonotype was obtained from a human donor with alopecia areata. J is TRBJ1-1 and V is TRBV14, with D perhaps TRBD1 (5 bases). This material consisted of CD4+ T cells sorted from blood, taken at approximately week 52, from a patient treated with tofacitinib. In DNA, the CDR3 is TGTGCCAGCAGCCAACCAGGGACGAGGCGGGCTTTCTTT. This translates into CASSQPGTRRAFF.